Listed below are T cell receptor beta chains from one sample, sequenced in a study of T cell responses to AZD1222 COVID-19 vaccine. Measured with immunoSEQ multiplex PCR; TCRdb has only the in-frame clones, and not every one. In the table there are about 180,000 clones, over 80% of which are singletons. The source material was peripheral blood, sampled 28 days after the second dose of the MenACWY control vaccine. The receptors derive from an adult who received the MenACWY meningococcal vaccine as a control. Each CDR3 is given with its conserved first and last residue. The order of the fields is V gene, J gene, clone size, D gene, CDR3 DNA, CDR3 protein. The D gene is left open where the match is weak. Not every row has a clone size; where given, it reads once, few, many or a size class.

V: TRBV7-2
J: TRBJ1-4
size: NA
D: NA
DNA: TGTGCCAGCAGCTTAGGGGGGACAAATAATGAAAAACTGTTTTTT
CDR3: CASSLGGTNNEKLFF

V: TRBV4-2
J: TRBJ2-1
size: NA
D: TRBD2
DNA: TGTGCCAGCAGCCCGGCGACGGCGGGAGGGAATGAGCAGTTCTTC
CDR3: CASSPATAGGNEQFF

V: TRBV20-1
J: TRBJ2-7
size: NA
D: NA
DNA: TGCAGTGCCGCCCTGGATGCCGAGCAGTACTTC
CDR3: CSAALDAEQYF

V: TRBV29-1
J: TRBJ2-1
size: NA
D: NA
DNA: TGCAGCTCTGAGAGGGACGAGTGGAATGAGCAGTTCTTC
CDR3: CSSERDEWNEQFF

V: TRBV27
J: TRBJ1-5
size: NA
D: NA
DNA: TGTGCCAGCAGTAATGGACAGTTCGATCAGCCCCAGCATTTT
CDR3: CASSNGQFDQPQHF

V: TRBV28
J: TRBJ1-1
size: NA
D: NA
DNA: TGTGCCAGCAGCACCATGGGCCTAAGTGAAGCTTTCTTT
CDR3: CASSTMGLSEAFF

V: TRBV24-1
J: TRBJ2-2
size: NA
D: NA
DNA: TGTGCCACTCTGGCGGGAAGCACCGGGGAGCTGTTTTTT
CDR3: CATLAGSTGELFF

V: TRBV20-1
J: TRBJ2-5
size: NA
D: NA
DNA: TGCAGTGCTAGTGGGGGACCCGGGTACCAAGAGACCCAGTACTTC
CDR3: CSASGGPGYQETQYF

V: TRBV28
J: TRBJ2-3
size: NA
D: TRBD2
DNA: TGTGCCAGCAGTTCAGGGGAAAGACTAGCGGGAATTCGCACAGATACGCAGTATTTT
CDR3: CASSSGERLAGIRTDTQYF

V: TRBV10-3
J: TRBJ2-1
size: NA
D: TRBD2
DNA: TGTGCCATCAGTGGGGTAGCGGGAGTTTTATACAATGAGCAGTTCTTC
CDR3: CAISGVAGVLYNEQFF

V: TRBV18
J: TRBJ2-4
size: NA
D: TRBD1
DNA: TGTGCCAGCTCACCCGAACAGGGGTTCGGATTAAACATTCAGTACTTC
CDR3: CASSPEQGFGLNIQYF

V: TRBV6-5
J: TRBJ1-2
size: NA
D: NA
DNA: TGTGCCAGCAGTTATAGTTCGGACCGCCCCTATGGCTACACCTTC
CDR3: CASSYSSDRPYGYTF

V: TRBV10-2
J: TRBJ2-1
size: NA
D: NA
DNA: TGCGCCAGCAAGGGTCGGAGCTCCTACAATGAGCAGTTCTTC
CDR3: CASKGRSSYNEQFF

V: TRBV5-5
J: TRBJ2-7
size: NA
D: TRBD1
DNA: TGTGCCAGCAGCCCGGGACAGGGCTCCTACGAGCAGTACTTC
CDR3: CASSPGQGSYEQYF

V: TRBV25-1
J: TRBJ2-7
size: NA
D: TRBD1
DNA: TGTGCCAGCAGTGAACCTGGGACAGTCTACGAGCAGTACTTC
CDR3: CASSEPGTVYEQYF

V: TRBV4-3
J: TRBJ2-2
size: NA
D: TRBD1
DNA: TGCGCCAGCAGCCAAGCAAGGGGACAGGGATTCACCGGGGAGCTGTTTTTT
CDR3: CASSQARGQGFTGELFF

V: TRBV7-2
J: TRBJ1-6
size: NA
D: NA
DNA: TGTGCCAGCAGCTTAGCTTGGGCCCAAGGGAATAATTCACCCCTCCACTTT
CDR3: CASSLAWAQGNNSPLHF

V: TRBV29-1
J: TRBJ2-2
size: NA
D: NA
DNA: TGCAGCGTTGGTGGCGTATCGGCCGGGGAGCTGTTTTTT
CDR3: CSVGGVSAGELFF

V: TRBV28
J: TRBJ1-2
size: NA
D: NA
DNA: TGTGCCAGCAGTTCGATTCCGGGTCCTGGGGGCTACACCTTC
CDR3: CASSSIPGPGGYTF

V: TRBV28
J: TRBJ2-7
size: NA
D: TRBD1
DNA: TGTGCCAGCATAACAGGGGGAACTACCTACGAGCAGTACTTC
CDR3: CASITGGTTYEQYF

V: TRBV3-1/TRBV3-2
J: TRBJ1-4
size: NA
D: NA
DNA: TGTGCCAGCACCGGAACAGGCTATAATGAAAAACTGTTTTTT
CDR3: CASTGTGYNEKLFF

V: TRBV27
J: TRBJ1-2
size: NA
D: NA
DNA: TGTGCCAGCAGTTTAGATTCTGCGGAGAACTATGGCTACACCTTC
CDR3: CASSLDSAENYGYTF

V: TRBV18
J: TRBJ2-3
size: NA
D: NA
DNA: TGTGCCAGCTCAACGCCCCGGGACTTGAGCACAGATACGCAGTATTTT
CDR3: CASSTPRDLSTDTQYF

V: TRBV7-9
J: TRBJ2-7
size: NA
D: NA
DNA: TGTGCCAGCAGCTTCAATCAGGGAGGTTACGAGCAGTACTTC
CDR3: CASSFNQGGYEQYF

V: TRBV9
J: TRBJ1-5
size: few
D: NA
DNA: TGTGCCAGCAGCGAATCAGGGTCCGATCAGCCCCAGCATTTT
CDR3: CASSESGSDQPQHF

V: TRBV9
J: TRBJ1-3
size: NA
D: NA
DNA: TGTGCCAGCAGCGTAGAAGGAAACACCATATATTTT
CDR3: CASSVEGNTIYF

V: TRBV27
J: TRBJ2-7
size: NA
D: NA
DNA: TGTGCCAGCAGTCCATTGGGAGTACGGTCCTACGAGCAGTACTTC
CDR3: CASSPLGVRSYEQYF

V: TRBV28
J: TRBJ2-7
size: once
D: NA
DNA: TGTGCCAGCAGGGAAGCAGGGGTAAAACCCTACGAGCAGTACTTC
CDR3: CASREAGVKPYEQYF

V: TRBV28
J: TRBJ2-2
size: NA
D: TRBD2
DNA: TGTGCCAGCAGACCCCGGACTAGCGGGAGGCACGCGAACACCGGGGAGCTGTTTTTT
CDR3: CASRPRTSGRHANTGELFF

V: TRBV25-1
J: TRBJ1-1
size: NA
D: NA
DNA: TGTGCCAGCAGTGAATCGCGGGAGGCCTGGGGCACTGAAGCTTTCTTT
CDR3: CASSESREAWGTEAFF

V: TRBV7-6
J: TRBJ1-6
size: NA
D: NA
DNA: TGTGCCAGCAGCCTCGCCCCGGGACGGAATAATTCACCCCTCCACTTT
CDR3: CASSLAPGRNNSPLHF

V: TRBV10-3
J: TRBJ2-1
size: once
D: NA
DNA: TGTGCCATCAGGACCCAGACAGGATCCCACCGGGAGCAGTTCTTC
CDR3: CAIRTQTGSHREQFF

V: TRBV5-6
J: TRBJ1-4
size: NA
D: NA
DNA: TGTGCCAGCAGCTCTAGACGGCCGACAGATGAAAAACTGTTTTTT
CDR3: CASSSRRPTDEKLFF

V: TRBV19
J: TRBJ2-2
size: NA
D: TRBD2
DNA: TGTGCCAGTAGCCCCACCTCTACTAGCGGGAGTTTCACCGGGGAGCTGTTTTTT
CDR3: CASSPTSTSGSFTGELFF

V: TRBV29-1
J: TRBJ2-7
size: few
D: TRBD2
DNA: TGCAGCGCTCGTATACTAGCGTCCGTTGGGGAGCAGTACTTC
CDR3: CSARILASVGEQYF

V: TRBV10-1
J: TRBJ1-3
size: NA
D: NA
DNA: TGCGCCAGCAAAGGGGCTGGAAACACCATATATTTT
CDR3: CASKGAGNTIYF